The 13 T cell receptor beta chains reported below all come from one sample, sequenced in a study of long-term antiretroviral therapy in people with HIV. Version v3.0 of the immunoSEQ assay ran at survey level. Using immunoSEQ multiplex PCR, the repertoire was profiled, and TCRdb retains in-frame clones only, with some absent. The data contain about 29,000 clones, 95% of them seen just once; the ten biggest clones take up roughly 8%. This specimen consisted of unsorted PBMCs, obtained 5.3 years after starting antiretroviral therapy. Receptor source: a man aged 30 to 45 with HIV.

This chain connects TRBV5-4 to TRBJ2-7; possibly TRBD1 or TRBD2 for D (5 bases each). The CDR3 length is 14 residues. Germline V gene sequence: CDR1 SGHNT, CDR2 YYREEE (reference sequence). V lost 3 bases and J lost 2, with 12 bases in between. CDR3 protein: CASSSRDATYEQYF. The CDR3, as DNA: TGTGCCAGCAGCTCCCGGGACGCAACCTACGAGCAGTACTTC.

The CDR3 nucleotides are TGTGCCAGCGTCGATCGGGACCTTGGGACCGGGGAGCTGTTTTTT. It specifies CASVDRDLGTGELFF. The chain employs TRBV25-1 and TRBJ2-2; either TRBD1 or TRBD2 may fit D (5 bases each). From germline, CDR1 is MGHDK and CDR2 SYGVNS. The V and J ends lost 8 bases and 5 bases respectively, with 18 bases between them. CDR3 size: 15 residues.

The V and J genes are TRBV2 and TRBJ1-6, with TRBD1 identical over 9 bases. Germline V gives CDR1 SNHLY, CDR2 FYNNEI. Trimming removed 5 bases from V and 13 bases from J; junction bases left unmatched: 12. CDR3 length: 15 residues. CDR3 loop: CASSLPDRGTLPLHF. The CDR3, as DNA: TGTGCCAGCAGTCTTCCAGACAGGGGGACCCTCCCCCTCCACTTT.

In its sample, this clone was seen once. The chain couples TRBV29-1 to TRBJ2-1, with 12 positions matching TRBD2. Germline loops: CDR1 SQVTM, CDR2 ANQGSEA. The junction had 5 bases not matched to a gene; V was cut back by 2 bases and J by 0 bases. This CDR3 region has 17 residues. The CDR3 DNA reads TGCAGCGTTGAATGGGCACTAGCGGGGGGCTCCTACAATGAGCAGTTCTTC. Translating it yields CSVEWALAGGSYNEQFF.

This sequence joins TRBV14 and TRBJ2-3; 9 bases agree with TRBD2. V was pared by 4 bases and J by 1 base, with 3 bases of the junction left unmatched. Germline CDR1 and CDR2: SGHDN and FVKESK. CDR3 length: 15 residues. CDR3 nucleotide sequence: TGTGCCAGCAGCCCTATAGCGGGGGGCACAGATACGCAGTATTTT. Protein: CASSPIAGGTDTQYF.

The chain is built from TRBV6-5 and TRBJ1-2; D gene uncertain. Germline CDR1 reads MNHEY; CDR2 reads SVGAGI. This CDR3 is built from 15 residues. Between the trimmed V and J ends, which lost 2 bases and 5 bases, there was a span of 15 bases. The CDR3 protein is CASSYRGGSAYGYTF. Here the CDR3 DNA reads TGTGCCAGCAGTTACAGAGGAGGGTCCGCGTATGGCTACACCTTC.

The chain recombines TRBV25-1 with TRBJ1-1; no reliable D call. The germline V and J ends were trimmed by 6 bases and 3 bases, with 14 bases remaining between them. Germline V gives CDR1 MGHDK, CDR2 SYGVNS. The CDR3 loop spans 14 amino acids. This CDR3 is CASSELTRDTEAFF. For the CDR3, the DNA is TGTGCCAGCAGCGAACTAACAAGGGACACTGAAGCTTTCTTT.

This rearrangement joins TRBV10-3 to TRBJ1-1; D ambiguous. Germline V CDR1 and CDR2: ENHRY, SYGVKD. Trimming cost V 1 base and J 4 bases, with 4 bases left between them. This CDR3 is built from 12 residues. The CDR3 sequence is CAISEYFTEAFF. CDR3 nucleotide sequence: TGTGCCATCAGTGAGTATTTCACTGAAGCTTTCTTT.

This sequence joins TRBV7-3 and TRBJ2-1, with 11 positions matching TRBD2. The trim removed 4 bases at V and 9 bases at J, leaving 8 bases unmatched. This CDR3 comprises 15 residues. Germline CDR1 and CDR2: SGHTA and FQGTGA. This chain's CDR3 is CASSSGLAAPVEQFF. CDR3 DNA sequence: TGTGCCAGCAGCTCGGGACTAGCGGCTCCAGTTGAGCAGTTCTTC.

V usage is TRBV19 and J usage is TRBJ1-1; no clear D gene. The V gene lost 5 bases and the J gene lost 8 bases, with 9 bases spanning the gap. Germline V lookup: CDR1 LNHDA, CDR2 SQIVND (reference sequence). CDR3 length equals 11 residues. In DNA, the CDR3 is TGTGCCAGTAGTGGGCCGATAGAAGCTTTCTTT. Translation: CASSGPIEAFF.

This chain links TRBV4-1 with TRBJ2-7, with 9 bases lining up with TRBD1. V was clipped by 4 bases and J by 3 bases; unmatched bases: 10. The germline CDR1 and CDR2 sequences are MGHRA and YSYEKL. There are 16 residues in the CDR3. CDR3 sequence reads: CASSLFAGTGIYEQYF. CDR3 bases: TGCGCCAGCAGCCTCTTTGCCGGGACAGGGATCTACGAGCAGTACTTC.

This chain joins TRBV9 and TRBJ2-7; 12 bases match TRBD2. This CDR3 comprises 14 residues. After removal of 4 bases from V and 9 bases from J, the junction contained 8 bases not matched to a gene. CDR1 and CDR2 from the germline V gene are SGDLS and YYNGEE. CDR3 loop: CASSPRLAGVWQYF. CDR3 in DNA: TGTGCCAGCAGCCCCCGACTAGCGGGAGTTTGGCAGTACTTC.

This chain uses TRBV2 with TRBJ2-1, with D maybe TRBD1 (6 bases). This CDR3 is 13 amino acids long. Germline assignment: CDR1 SNHLY and CDR2 FYNNEI. Trimming removed 8 bases from V and 11 bases from J, with 19 bases in between. The CDR3, as DNA: TGTGCCAGCCTCCCGGGTCCGGGACAAAAGCAGTTCTTC. Translation gives CASLPGPGQKQFF.